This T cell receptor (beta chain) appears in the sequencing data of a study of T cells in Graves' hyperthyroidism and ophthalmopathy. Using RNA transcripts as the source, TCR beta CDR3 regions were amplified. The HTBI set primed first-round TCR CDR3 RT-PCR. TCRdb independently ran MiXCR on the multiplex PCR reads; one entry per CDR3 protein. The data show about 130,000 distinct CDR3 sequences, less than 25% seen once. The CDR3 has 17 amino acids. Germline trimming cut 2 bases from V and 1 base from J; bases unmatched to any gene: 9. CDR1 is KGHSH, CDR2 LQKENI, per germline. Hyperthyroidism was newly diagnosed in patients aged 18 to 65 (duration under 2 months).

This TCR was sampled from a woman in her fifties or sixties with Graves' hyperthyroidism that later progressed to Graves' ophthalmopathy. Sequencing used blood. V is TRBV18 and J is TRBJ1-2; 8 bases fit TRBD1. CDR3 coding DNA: TGTGCCAGCTCACCAGGACAGGGATTCGGAGTTAACTATGGCTACACCTTC. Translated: CASSPGQGFGVNYGYTF.